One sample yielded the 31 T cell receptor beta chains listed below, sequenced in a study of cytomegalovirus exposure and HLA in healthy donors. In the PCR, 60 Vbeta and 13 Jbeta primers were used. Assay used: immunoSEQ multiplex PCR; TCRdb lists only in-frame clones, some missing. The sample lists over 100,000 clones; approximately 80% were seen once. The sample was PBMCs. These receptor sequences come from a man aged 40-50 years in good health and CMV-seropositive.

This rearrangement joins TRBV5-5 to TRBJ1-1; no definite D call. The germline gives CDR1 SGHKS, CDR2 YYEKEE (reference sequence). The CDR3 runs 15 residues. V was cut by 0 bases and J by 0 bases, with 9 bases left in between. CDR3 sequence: CASSLVPGLNTEAFF. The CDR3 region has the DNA TGTGCCAGCAGCTTGGTTCCAGGTCTGAACACTGAAGCTTTCTTT.

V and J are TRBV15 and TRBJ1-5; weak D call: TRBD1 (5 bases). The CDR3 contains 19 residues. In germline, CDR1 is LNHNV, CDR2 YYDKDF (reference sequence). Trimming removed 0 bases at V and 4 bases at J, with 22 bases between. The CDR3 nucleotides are TGTGCCACCAGCAGAGACCTAGGCCGTGATGGGGCGCGAAATCAGCCCCAGCATTTT. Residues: CATSRDLGRDGARNQPQHF.

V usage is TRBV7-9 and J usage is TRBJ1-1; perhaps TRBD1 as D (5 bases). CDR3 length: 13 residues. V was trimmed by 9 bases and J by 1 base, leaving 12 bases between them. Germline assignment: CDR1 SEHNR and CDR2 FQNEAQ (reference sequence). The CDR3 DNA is TGTGCCAGTTTCAGGGAGGCGAACACTGAAGCTTTCTTT. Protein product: CASFREANTEAFF. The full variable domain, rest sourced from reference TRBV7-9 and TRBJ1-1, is DTGVSQNPRHKITKRGQNVTFRCDPISEHNRLYWYRQTLGQGPEFLTYFQNEAQLEKSRLLSDRFSAERPKGSFSTLEIQRTEQGDSAMYLCASFREANTEAFFGQGTRLTVV.

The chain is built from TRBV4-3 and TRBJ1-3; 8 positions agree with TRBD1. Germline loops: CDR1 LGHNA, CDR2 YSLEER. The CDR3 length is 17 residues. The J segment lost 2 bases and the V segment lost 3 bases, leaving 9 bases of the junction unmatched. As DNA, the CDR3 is TGCGCCAGCAGCCACAGAAGACAGGGGACCGCTGGAAACACCATATATTTT. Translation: CASSHRRQGTAGNTIYF.

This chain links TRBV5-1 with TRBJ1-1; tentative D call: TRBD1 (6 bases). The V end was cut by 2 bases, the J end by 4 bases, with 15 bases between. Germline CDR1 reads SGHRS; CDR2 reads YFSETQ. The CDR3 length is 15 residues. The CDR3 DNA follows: TGCGCCAGCAGCTTTTGGGGGCCGCCGCGCACTGAAGCTTTCTTT. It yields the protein CASSFWGPPRTEAFF.

DNA for the CDR3: TGTGCCAGCAGCCAAGAGTGGCGGGGGGGCGTAGATACGCAGTATTTT. Its translation: CASSQEWRGGVDTQYF. The chain couples TRBV4-2 to TRBJ2-3; 9 bases map to TRBD2. V gave up 0 bases and J gave up 5 bases; unmatched junction bases: 6. Looked up from germline, CDR1 is LGHNA and CDR2 is YNFKEQ. This CDR3 is 16 amino acids long.

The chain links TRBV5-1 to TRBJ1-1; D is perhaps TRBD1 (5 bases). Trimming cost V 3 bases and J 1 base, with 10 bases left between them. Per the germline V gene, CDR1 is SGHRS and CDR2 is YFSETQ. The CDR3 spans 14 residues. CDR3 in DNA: TGCGCCAGCAGCTGGGGCCGACAGAACACTGAAGCTTTCTTT. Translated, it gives CASSWGRQNTEAFF.

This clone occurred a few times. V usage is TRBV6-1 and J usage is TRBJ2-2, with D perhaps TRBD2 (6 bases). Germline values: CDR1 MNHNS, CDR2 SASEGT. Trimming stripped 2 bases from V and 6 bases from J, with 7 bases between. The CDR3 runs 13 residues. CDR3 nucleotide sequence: TGTGCCAGCAGTGAAAGGGAGGCCGGGGAGCTGTTTTTT. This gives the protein CASSEREAGELFF.

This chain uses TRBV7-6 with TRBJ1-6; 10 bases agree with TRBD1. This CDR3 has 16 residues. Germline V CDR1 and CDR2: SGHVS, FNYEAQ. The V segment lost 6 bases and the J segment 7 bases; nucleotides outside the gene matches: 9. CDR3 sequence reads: CASSPGQGGRNSPLHF. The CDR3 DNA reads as TGTGCCAGCAGTCCAGGACAGGGGGGACGAAATTCACCCCTCCACTTT.

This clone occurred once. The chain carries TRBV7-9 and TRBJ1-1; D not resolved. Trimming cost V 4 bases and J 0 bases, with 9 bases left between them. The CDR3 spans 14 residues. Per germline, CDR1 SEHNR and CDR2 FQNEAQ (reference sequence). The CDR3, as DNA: TGTGCCAGCAGCTCCCGCGACTTGAACACTGAAGCTTTCTTT. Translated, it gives CASSSRDLNTEAFF.

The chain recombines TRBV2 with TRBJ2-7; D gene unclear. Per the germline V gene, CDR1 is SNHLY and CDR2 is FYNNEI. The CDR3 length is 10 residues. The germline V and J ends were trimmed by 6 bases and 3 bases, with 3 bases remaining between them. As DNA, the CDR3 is TGTGCCAGCAGGTACTACGAGCAGTACTTC. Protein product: CASRYYEQYF.

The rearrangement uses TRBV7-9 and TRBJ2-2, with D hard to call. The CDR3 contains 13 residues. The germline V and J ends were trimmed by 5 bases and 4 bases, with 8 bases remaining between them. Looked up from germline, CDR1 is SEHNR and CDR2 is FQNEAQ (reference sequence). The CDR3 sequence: CASSPTPTGELFF. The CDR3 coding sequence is TGTGCCAGCAGCCCGACTCCCACCGGGGAGCTGTTTTTT.

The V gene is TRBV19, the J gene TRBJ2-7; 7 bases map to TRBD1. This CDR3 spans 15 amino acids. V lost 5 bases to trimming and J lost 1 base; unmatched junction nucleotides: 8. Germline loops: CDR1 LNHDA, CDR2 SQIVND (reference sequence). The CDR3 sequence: CASSPTGKSSYEQYF. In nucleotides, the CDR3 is TGTGCCAGTAGTCCGACAGGGAAAAGTTCCTACGAGCAGTACTTC. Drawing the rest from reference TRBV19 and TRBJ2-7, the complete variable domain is DGGITQSPKYLFRKEGQNVTLSCEQNLNHDAMYWYRQDPGQGLRLIYYSQIVNDFQKGDIAEGYSVSREKKESFPLTVTSAQKNPTAFYLCASSPTGKSSYEQYFGPGTRLTVT.

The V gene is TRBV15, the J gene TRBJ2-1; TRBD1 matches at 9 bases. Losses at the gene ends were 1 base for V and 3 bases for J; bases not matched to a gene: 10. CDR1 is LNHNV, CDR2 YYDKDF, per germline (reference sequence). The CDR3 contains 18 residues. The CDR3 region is CATSRGEGGTGLYNEQFF. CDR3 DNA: TGTGCCACCAGCAGAGGCGAAGGCGGGACAGGGCTCTACAATGAGCAGTTCTTC.

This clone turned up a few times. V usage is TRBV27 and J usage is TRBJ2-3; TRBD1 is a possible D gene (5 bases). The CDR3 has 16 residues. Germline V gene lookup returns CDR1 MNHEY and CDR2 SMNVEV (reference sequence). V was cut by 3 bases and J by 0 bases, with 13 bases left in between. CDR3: CASSLADSSSTDTQYF. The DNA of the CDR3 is TGTGCCAGCAGTTTGGCTGACAGTTCTAGCACAGATACGCAGTATTTT.

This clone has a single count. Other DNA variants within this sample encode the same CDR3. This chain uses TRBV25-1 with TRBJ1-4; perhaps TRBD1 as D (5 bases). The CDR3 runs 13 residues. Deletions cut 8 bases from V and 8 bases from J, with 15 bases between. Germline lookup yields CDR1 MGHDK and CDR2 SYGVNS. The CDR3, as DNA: TGTGCCAGCTGGGGGGAAGGAAGAGAAAAACTGTTTTTT. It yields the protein CASWGEGREKLFF.

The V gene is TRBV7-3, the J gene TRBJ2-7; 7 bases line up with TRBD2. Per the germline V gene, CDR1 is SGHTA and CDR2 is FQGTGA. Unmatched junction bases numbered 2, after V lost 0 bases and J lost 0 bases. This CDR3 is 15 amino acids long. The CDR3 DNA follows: TGTGCCAGCAGCTTAACTGGCGGGGGCTCCTACGAGCAGTACTTC. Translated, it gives CASSLTGGGSYEQYF.

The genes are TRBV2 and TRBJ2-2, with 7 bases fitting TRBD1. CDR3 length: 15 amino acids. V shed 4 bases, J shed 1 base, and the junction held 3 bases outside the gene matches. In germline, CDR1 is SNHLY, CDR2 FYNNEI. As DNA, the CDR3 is TGTGCCAGCAGTGGACAGGGATTGAACACCGGGGAGCTGTTTTTT. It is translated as CASSGQGLNTGELFF.

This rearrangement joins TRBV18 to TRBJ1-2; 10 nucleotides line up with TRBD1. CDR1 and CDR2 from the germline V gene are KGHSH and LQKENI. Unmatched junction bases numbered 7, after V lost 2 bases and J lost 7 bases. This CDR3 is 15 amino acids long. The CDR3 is CASSPAGQGNIGYTF. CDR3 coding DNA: TGTGCCAGCTCACCAGCGGGACAGGGGAATATTGGCTACACCTTC.

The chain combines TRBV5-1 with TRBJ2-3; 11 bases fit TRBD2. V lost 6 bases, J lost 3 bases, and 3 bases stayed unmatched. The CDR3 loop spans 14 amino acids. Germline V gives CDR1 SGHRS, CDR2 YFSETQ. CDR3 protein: CASISGGATDTQYF. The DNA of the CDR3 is TGCGCCAGCATTAGCGGGGGGGCGACAGATACGCAGTATTTT.

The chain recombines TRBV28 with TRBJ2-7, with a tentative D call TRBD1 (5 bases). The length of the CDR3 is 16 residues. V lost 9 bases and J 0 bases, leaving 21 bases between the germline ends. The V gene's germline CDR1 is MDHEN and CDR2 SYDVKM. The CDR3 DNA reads TGTGCCAGTCCGCCTGACGATCGCAGGGCCTCCTACGAGCAGTACTTC. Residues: CASPPDDRRASYEQYF. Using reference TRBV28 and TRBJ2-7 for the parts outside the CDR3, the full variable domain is DVKVTQSSRYLVKRTGEKVFLECVQDMDHENMFWYRQDPGLGLRLIYFSYDVKMKEKGDIPEGYSVSREKKERFSLILESASTNQTSMYLCASPPDDRRASYEQYFGPGTRLTVT.

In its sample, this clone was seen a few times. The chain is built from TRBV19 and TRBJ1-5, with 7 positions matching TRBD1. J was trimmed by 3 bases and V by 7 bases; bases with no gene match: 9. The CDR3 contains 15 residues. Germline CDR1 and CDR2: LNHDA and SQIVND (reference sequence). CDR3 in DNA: TGTGCCAGTAATCCCCAGGGGGGCCCCAATCAGCCCCAGCATTTT. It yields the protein CASNPQGGPNQPQHF.

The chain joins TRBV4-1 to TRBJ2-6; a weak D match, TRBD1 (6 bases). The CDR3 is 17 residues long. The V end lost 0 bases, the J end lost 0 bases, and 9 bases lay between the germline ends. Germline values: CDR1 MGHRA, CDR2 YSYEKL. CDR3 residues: CASSQEAGDSGANVLTF. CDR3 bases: TGCGCCAGCAGCCAAGAAGCAGGGGACTCTGGGGCCAACGTCCTGACTTTC.

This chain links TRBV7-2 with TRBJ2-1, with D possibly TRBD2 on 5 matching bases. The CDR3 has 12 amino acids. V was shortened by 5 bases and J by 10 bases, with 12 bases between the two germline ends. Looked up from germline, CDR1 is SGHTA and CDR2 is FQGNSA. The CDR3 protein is CASSPPGREQFF. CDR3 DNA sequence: TGTGCCAGCAGCCCCCCGGGGAGAGAGCAGTTCTTC.

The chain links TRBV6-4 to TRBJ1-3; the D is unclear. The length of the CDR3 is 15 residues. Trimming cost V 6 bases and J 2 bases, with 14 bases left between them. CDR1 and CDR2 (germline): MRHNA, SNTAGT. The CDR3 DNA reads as TGTGCCAGCAGGGCTCCAGGTTCTCCTGGAAACACCATATATTTT. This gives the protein CASRAPGSPGNTIYF.

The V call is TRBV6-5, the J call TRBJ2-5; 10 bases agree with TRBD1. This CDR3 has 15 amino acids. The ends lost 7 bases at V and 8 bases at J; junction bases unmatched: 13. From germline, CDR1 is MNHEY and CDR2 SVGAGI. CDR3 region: CASKEIGTGAGTQYF. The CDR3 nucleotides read TGTGCCAGCAAAGAAATAGGGACAGGGGCCGGAACCCAGTACTTC.

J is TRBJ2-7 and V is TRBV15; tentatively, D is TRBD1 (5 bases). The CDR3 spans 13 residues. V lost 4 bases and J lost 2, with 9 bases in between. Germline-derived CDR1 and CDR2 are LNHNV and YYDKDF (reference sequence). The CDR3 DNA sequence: TGTGCCACCAGCAAGGACATGCCCTACGAGCAGTACTTC. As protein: CATSKDMPYEQYF.

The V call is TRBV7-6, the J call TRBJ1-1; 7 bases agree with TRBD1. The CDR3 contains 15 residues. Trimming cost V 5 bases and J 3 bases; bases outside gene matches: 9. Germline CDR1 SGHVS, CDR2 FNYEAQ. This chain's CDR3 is CASSSRQGRDTEAFF. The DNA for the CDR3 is TGTGCCAGCAGCAGCAGACAGGGCCGCGACACTGAAGCTTTCTTT. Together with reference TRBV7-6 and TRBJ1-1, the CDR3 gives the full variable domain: GAGVSQSPRYKVTKRGQDVALRCDPISGHVSLYWYRQALGQGPEFLTYFNYEAQQDKSGLPNDRFSAERPEGSISTLTIQRTEQRDSAMYRCASSSRQGRDTEAFFGQGTRLTVV.

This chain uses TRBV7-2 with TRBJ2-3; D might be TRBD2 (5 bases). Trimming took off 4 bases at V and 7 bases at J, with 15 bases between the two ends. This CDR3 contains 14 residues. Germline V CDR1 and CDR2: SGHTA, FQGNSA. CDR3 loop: CASSSRREQNTQYF. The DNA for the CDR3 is TGTGCCAGCAGCTCCCGAAGGGAGCAGAATACGCAGTATTTT.

The CDR3 region has the DNA TGTGCCAGCAGCTTTACAAGAAACACTGAAGCTTTCTTT. Protein: CASSFTRNTEAFF. The chain uses TRBV7-9 and TRBJ1-1, with D unresolved. V was clipped by 3 bases and J by 2 bases, with 7 bases between them. CDR1 and CDR2 (germline): SEHNR, FQNEAQ (reference sequence). The CDR3 covers 13 residues.

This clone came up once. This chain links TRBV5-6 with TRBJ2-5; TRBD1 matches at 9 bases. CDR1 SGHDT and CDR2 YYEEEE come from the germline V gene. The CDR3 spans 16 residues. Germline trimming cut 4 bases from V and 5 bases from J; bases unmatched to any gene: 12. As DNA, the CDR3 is TGTGCCAGCAGCATTCTCGGGACAGGGAGGGGGGAGACCCAGTACTTC. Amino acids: CASSILGTGRGETQYF.